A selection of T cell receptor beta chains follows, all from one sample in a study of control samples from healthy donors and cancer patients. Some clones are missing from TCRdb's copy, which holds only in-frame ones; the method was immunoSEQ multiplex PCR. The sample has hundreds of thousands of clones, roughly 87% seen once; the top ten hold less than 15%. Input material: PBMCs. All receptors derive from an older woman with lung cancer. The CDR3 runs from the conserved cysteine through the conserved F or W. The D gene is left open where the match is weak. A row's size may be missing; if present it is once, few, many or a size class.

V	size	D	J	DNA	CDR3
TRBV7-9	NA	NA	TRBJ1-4	TGTGCCAGCAGCTTAAGTGATGAAAAACTGTTTTTT	CASSLSDEKLFF
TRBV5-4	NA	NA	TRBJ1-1	TGTGCCAGCACCCTACAGGGATACACTGAAGCTTTCTTT	CASTLQGYTEAFF
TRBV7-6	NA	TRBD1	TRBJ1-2	TGTGCCAGCAGCACCACCGGGACAGGGGGAAATAACTATGGCTACACCTTC	CASSTTGTGGNNYGYTF
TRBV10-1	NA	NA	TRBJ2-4	TGCGCCAGCAGTGAGAGGGAGAGGAAAAACATTCAGTACTTC	CASSERERKNIQYF
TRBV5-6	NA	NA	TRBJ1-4	TGTGCCAGCAGCCTTGGACAGACTAATGAAAAACTGTTTTTT	CASSLGQTNEKLFF
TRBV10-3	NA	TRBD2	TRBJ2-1	TGTGCCATCAGTCTGACTAGCGGGAGCTCCTACAATGAGCAGTTCTTC	CAISLTSGSSYNEQFF
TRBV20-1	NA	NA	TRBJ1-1	TGCAGTGCTAGTTCTGGTATGAACACTGAAGCTTTCTTT	CSASSGMNTEAFF
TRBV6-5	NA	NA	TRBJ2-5	TGTGCCAGCAGTTACGGAGGGACCCAGTACTTC	CASSYGGTQYF
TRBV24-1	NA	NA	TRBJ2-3	TGTGCCACCAGTGGGTCCCTTCTAGCGCCCAGCACAGATACGCAGTATTTT	CATSGSLLAPSTDTQYF
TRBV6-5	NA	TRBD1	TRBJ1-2	TGTGCCAGCAGTTACCGACAGGGCTATGGCTACACCTTC	CASSYRQGYGYTF
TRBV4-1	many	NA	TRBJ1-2	TGCGCCAGCAGACATCTCCAACAGGGCCCTAACTATGGCTACACCTTC	CASRHLQQGPNYGYTF
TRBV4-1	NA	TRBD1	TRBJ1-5	TGCGCCAGCAGCCCAGACGTACCCGCCGGGACAGGGGGCGTGAATCAGCCCCAGCATTTT	CASSPDVPAGTGGVNQPQHF
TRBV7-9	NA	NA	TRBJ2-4	TGTGCCAGCAGCCCCCCGGCCAAAAACATTCAGTACTTC	CASSPPAKNIQYF
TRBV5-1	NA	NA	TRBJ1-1	TGCGCCAGCAGCCCCACGGGGATCCTCCCAGGGACTGAAGCTTTCTTT	CASSPTGILPGTEAFF
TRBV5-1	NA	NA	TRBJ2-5	TGCGCCAGCAGCTTGATGGGGGCCCCGAAAGAGACCCAGTACTTC	CASSLMGAPKETQYF
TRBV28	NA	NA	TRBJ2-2	TGTGCCAGCAGTTTCGTGCCAGGGGCTAATGGGGAGCTGTTTTTT	CASSFVPGANGELFF
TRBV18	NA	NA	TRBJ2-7	TGTGCCAGCTCACCACCGAGACCAGGGTCCTACGAGCAGTACTTC	CASSPPRPGSYEQYF
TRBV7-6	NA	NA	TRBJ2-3	TGTGCCAGCAGCGATTTCACTCGAGGCACAGATACGCAGTATTTT	CASSDFTRGTDTQYF
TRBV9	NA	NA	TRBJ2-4	TGTGCCAGCAGCCCGGCCGGGGCCAAAAACATTCAGTACTTC	CASSPAGAKNIQYF
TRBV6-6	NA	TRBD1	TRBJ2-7	TGTGCCAGCAGTTACGGGCAGGGGGTCCCCTACGAGCAGTACTTC	CASSYGQGVPYEQYF
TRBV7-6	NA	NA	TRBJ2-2	TGTGCCAGCAGCTTACGGGGGTCGAACACCGGGGAGCTGTTTTTT	CASSLRGSNTGELFF
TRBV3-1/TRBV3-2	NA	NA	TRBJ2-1	TGTGCCAGCAGCCAAATTTTCCAGGAGCAGTTCTTC	CASSQIFQEQFF
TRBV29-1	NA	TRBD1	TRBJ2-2	TGCAGCGGGGGACAGGGAGTGACCGGGGAGCTGTTTTTT	CSGGQGVTGELFF
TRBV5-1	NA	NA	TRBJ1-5	TGCGCCAGCAGCATAGTGCCCTCCCAGCCCCAGCATTTT	CASSIVPSQPQHF
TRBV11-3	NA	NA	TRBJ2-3	TGTGCCAGCAGCTTAGAAGGCACAGATACGCAGTATTTT	CASSLEGTDTQYF
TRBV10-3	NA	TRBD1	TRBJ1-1	TGTGCCATCAGTCGACAGGGTTCGAGCACTGAAGCTTTCTTT	CAISRQGSSTEAFF
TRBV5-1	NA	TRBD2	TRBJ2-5	TGCGCCAGCAGCTTGGTTGGGGGGGTCCAAGAGACCCAGTACTTC	CASSLVGGVQETQYF
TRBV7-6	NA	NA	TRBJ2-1	TGTGCCAGCAGCCGGGGACTTCTGAGCTCCTACAATGAGCAGTTCTTC	CASSRGLLSSYNEQFF
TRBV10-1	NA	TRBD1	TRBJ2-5	TGCGCCAGCGCTCCGACACAGGGGTGGCAAGAGACCCAGTACTTC	CASAPTQGWQETQYF
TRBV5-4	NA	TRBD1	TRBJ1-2	TGTGCCATCCGGGTGACAGGGCATGGCTACACCTTC	CAIRVTGHGYTF
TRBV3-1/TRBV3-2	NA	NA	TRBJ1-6	TGTGCCAGCAGCCAGCCCGGGGGTAATTCACCCCTCCACTTT	CASSQPGGNSPLHF
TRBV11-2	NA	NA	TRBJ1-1	TGTGCCAGCAGCTTTAACCCGAACACTGAAGCTTTCTTT	CASSFNPNTEAFF
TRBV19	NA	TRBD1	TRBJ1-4	TGTGCCAGCCGGACAGGGAAGTCTGAAAAACTGTTTTTT	CASRTGKSEKLFF
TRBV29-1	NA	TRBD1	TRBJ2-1	TGCAGCGTTGAGGACAGGGACTCCTACAATGAGCAGTTCTTC	CSVEDRDSYNEQFF
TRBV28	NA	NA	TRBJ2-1	TGTGCCAGCAGTGCCCAGACAGGCACCTCCTACAATGAGCAGTTCTTC	CASSAQTGTSYNEQFF
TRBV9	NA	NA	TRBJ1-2	TGTGCCAGCTCTATCGGGGAAACCTATGGCTACACCTTC	CASSIGETYGYTF
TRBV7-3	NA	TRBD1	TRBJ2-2	TGTGCCAGCAGCCCCACAGGGGGTCGGGCCGGGGAGCTGTTTTTT	CASSPTGGRAGELFF
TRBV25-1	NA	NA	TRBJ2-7	TGTGCCAGCAGTGACAACAGGGTCTACGAGCAGTACTTC	CASSDNRVYEQYF
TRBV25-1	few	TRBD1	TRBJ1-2	TGTGCCAGCAGTGAACCGGGACAGGGGAGCTATGGCTACACCTTC	CASSEPGQGSYGYTF
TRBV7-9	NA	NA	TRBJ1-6	TGTGCCAGCGCCCGGGGGAATGATTCACCCCTCCACTTT	CASARGNDSPLHF
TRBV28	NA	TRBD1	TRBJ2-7	TGTGCCAGCAGTATGCCGGGACAGGGGATTCGGTACGAGCAGTACTTC	CASSMPGQGIRYEQYF
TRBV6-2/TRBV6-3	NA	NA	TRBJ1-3	TGTGCCAGCAGTTACTGGTTTGGCAGGAGCTCTGGAAACACCATATATTTT	CASSYWFGRSSGNTIYF
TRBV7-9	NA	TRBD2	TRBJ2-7	TGTGCCAGCAGCTTAGGGACTAGCAGGCTAATCTACGAGCAGTACTTC	CASSLGTSRLIYEQYF
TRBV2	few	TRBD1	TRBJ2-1	TGTGCCAGCAGAGGACAGGGACTTACCGGAGATGAGCAGTTCTTC	CASRGQGLTGDEQFF
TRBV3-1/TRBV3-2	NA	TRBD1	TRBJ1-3	TGTGCCAGCAGCCGCCGGACAGGGAAAGCTGGAAACACCATATATTTT	CASSRRTGKAGNTIYF
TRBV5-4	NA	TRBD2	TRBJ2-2	TGTGCCAGCAGCGGAACTAGCGACGCGAACACCGGGGAGCTGTTTTTT	CASSGTSDANTGELFF
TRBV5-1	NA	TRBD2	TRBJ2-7	TGCGCCAGCAGCTTGGCCCCACAGAGCGGGGGCCTAACCTACGAGCAGTACTTC	CASSLAPQSGGLTYEQYF
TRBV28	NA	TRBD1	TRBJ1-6	TGTGCCAGCAGTAATGCCGGGACAGGCCTATCACCCCTCCACTTT	CASSNAGTGLSPLHF
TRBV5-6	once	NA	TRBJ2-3	TGTGCCAGCCATGACCGCACAGATACGCAGTATTTT	CASHDRTDTQYF
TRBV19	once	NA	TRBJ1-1	TGTGCCAGTAGTATCGTCGTTTGGGGCACTGAAGCTTTCTTT	CASSIVVWGTEAFF
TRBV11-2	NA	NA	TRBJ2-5	TGTGCCAGCAGCTTATCGCGTGGGTGGTTTCAAGAGACCCAGTACTTC	CASSLSRGWFQETQYF
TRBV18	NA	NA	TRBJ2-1	TGTGCCAGCTCACCCAACTCGGGACCCCTGTGGGGTGAGCAGTTCTTC	CASSPNSGPLWGEQFF
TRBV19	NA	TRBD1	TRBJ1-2	TGTGCCAGTAGTACACGGACAGGGGTAGGTGGCTACACCTTC	CASSTRTGVGGYTF
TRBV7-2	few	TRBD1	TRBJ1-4	TGTGCCAGCAGCTTTGACAGGGGGAATGAAAAACTGTTTTTT	CASSFDRGNEKLFF